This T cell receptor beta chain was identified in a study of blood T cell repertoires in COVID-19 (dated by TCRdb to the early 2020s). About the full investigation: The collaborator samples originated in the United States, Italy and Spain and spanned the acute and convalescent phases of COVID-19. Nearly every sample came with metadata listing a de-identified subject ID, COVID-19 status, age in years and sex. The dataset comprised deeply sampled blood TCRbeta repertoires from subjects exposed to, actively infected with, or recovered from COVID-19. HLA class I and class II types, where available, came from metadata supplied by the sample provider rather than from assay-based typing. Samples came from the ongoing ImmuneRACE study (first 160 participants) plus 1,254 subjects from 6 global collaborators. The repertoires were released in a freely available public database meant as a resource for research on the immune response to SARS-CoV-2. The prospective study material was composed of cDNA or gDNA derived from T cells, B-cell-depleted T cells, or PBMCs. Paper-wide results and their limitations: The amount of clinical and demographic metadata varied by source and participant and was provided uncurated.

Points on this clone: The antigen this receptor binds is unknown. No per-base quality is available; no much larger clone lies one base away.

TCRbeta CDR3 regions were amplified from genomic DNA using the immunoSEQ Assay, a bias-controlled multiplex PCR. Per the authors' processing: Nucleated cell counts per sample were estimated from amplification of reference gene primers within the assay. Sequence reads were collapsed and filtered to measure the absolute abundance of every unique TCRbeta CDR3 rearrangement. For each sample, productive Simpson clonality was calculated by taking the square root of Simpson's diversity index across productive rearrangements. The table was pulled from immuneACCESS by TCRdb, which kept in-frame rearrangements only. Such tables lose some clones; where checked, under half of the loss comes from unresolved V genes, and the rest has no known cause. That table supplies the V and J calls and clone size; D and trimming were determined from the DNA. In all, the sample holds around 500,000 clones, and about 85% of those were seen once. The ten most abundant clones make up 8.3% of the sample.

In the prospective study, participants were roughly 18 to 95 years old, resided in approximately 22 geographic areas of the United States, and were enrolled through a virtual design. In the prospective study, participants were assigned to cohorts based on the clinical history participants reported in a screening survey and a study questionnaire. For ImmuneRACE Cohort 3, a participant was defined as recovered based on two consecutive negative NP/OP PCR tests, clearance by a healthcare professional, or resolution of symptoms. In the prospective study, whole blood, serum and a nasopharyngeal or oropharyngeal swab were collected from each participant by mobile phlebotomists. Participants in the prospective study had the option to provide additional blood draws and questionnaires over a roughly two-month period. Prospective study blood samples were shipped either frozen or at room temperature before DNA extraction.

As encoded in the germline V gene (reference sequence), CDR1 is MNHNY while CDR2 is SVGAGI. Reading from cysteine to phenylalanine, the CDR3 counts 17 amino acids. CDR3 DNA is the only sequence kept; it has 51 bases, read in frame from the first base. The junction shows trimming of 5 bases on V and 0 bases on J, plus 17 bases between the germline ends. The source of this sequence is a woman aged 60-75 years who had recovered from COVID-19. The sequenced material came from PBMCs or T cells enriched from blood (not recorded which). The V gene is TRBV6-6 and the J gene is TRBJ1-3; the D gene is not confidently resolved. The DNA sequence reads TGTGCCAGCAGTCCCCCACCCTTATTCGGCTCTGGAAACACCATATATTTT. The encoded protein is CASSPPPLFGSGNTIYF.